This T cell receptor beta chain was obtained from a study of T-cell reconstitution after alpha-beta-depleted transplantation in children. Molecular barcoding with unique molecular identifiers was used for the TCRbeta library. Each CDR3 protein is one row after TCRdb ran MiXCR on the PCR reads. The sample has around 200,000 distinct CDR3 sequences; about 8.7% are singletons. V lost 3 bases and J lost 2; bases outside the gene matches: 8. CDR1 is DFQATT, CDR2 SNEGSKA, per germline (reference sequence). The CDR3 totals 17 residues. The receptor's source is a male patient aged 2 to 10 who had a stem cell transplant for acute myeloid leukemia, so the T cells may come from the graft donor. The sequences come from PBMCs, mostly from graft donor cells, collected 360 days after TCRalphabeta/CD19-depleted stem cell transplant. V usage is TRBV20-1 and J usage is TRBJ2-3, with TRBD2 matching over 13 bases. CDR3 amino acids: CSASGLAGAPLTDTQYF. Written as DNA, the CDR3 is TGCAGTGCTAGCGGACTAGCGGGAGCTCCCCTCACAGATACGCAGTATTTT.